Listed here is a single T cell receptor beta chain. The antigen remains unidentified. At the deep level, the assay was run. The data were produced by immunoSEQ multiplex PCR, yet TCRdb's version contains in-frame clones alone and is incomplete. The data contain approximately 600,000 clones, approximately 95% of them seen just once; the ten biggest clones take up over 0.1%. Terminally differentiated effector memory CD45RA+ cells were excluded from the naive CD8 cells, which were CD45RO-negative and positively selected for CCR7. This sample was included in a study of shared clonotypes between healthy human individuals. General observations from the study: Sorted-subset samples were not fully sequenced, rarefaction indicated. Roughly 5% of naive CD4 clonotypes were shared across a handful of donors. Exclusively blood specimens were collected; tissue repertoires likely differ.

Sequenced material: naive CD8+ T cells sorted from blood. The clonotype originates from a woman in her 30s in good health.

CDR3: CASSLHVYGYTF. The CDR3, as DNA: TGTGCCAGCAGTTTACACGTCTATGGCTACACCTTC. V usage is TRBV6-1 and J usage is TRBJ1-2, with no clear D. Germline lookup yields CDR1 MNHNS and CDR2 SASEGT. This CDR3 region has 12 residues. Trimming removed 5 bases at V and 4 bases at J, with 8 bases between.